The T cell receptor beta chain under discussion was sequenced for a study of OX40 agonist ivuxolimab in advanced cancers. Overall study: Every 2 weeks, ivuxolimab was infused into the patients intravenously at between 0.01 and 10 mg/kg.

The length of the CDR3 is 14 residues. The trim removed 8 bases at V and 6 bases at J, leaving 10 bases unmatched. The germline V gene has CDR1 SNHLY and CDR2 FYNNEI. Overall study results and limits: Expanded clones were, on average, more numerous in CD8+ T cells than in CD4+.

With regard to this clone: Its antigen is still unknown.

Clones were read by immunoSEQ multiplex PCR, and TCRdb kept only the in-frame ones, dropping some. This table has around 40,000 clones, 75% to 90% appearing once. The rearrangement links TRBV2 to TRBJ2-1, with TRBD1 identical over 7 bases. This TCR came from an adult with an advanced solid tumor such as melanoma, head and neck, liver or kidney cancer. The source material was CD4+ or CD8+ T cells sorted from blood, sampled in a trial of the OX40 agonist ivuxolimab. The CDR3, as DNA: TGTGCCAGCGAGGCCCAGGGGGATTTCAATGAGCAGTTCTTC. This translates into CASEAQGDFNEQFF.